A selection of T cell receptor beta chains follows, all from one sample in a study of T cell responses to AZD1222 COVID-19 vaccine. Generated by immunoSEQ multiplex PCR, the TCRdb table keeps only in-frame clones and is missing some. The sample carries some 180,000 clones, 90% to 95% recorded once. The input for sequencing was peripheral blood, taken 28 days after the second dose of the MenACWY control vaccine. Every receptor here comes from an adult who received the MenACWY meningococcal vaccine as a control. Both conserved end residues are part of each CDR3. D genes are given only for firm matches. The listing skips clone size in some rows; elsewhere it reads once, few, many or a size class.

TRBJ1-2 | TRBV3-1/TRBV3-2 | - | - | TGTGCCAGCAGCCAAGACGGGTACCGAGGGGGCTACACCTTC | CASSQDGYRGGYTF
TRBJ1-3 | TRBV5-6 | - | - | TGTGCCAGCAGCTTCTGGACAGTGCGCTCTGGAAACACCATATATTTT | CASSFWTVRSGNTIYF
TRBJ1-5 | TRBV19 | - | once | TGTGCCAGTAGTATAGGTCGCCAGTTAAATGGCAATCAGCCCCAGCATTTT | CASSIGRQLNGNQPQHF
TRBJ1-5 | TRBV7-9 | - | - | TGTGCCAGCAGCTTAGACTTGGAATACGGGCCCCAGCATTTT | CASSLDLEYGPQHF
TRBJ2-7 | TRBV21-1 | - | - | TGTGCCAGCAGCTCGAGGGTCCCGGGACCGCCCTGGGGCTACGAGCAGTACTTC | CASSSRVPGPPWGYEQYF
TRBJ1-2 | TRBV28 | TRBD1 | - | TGTGCCAGCAGGAACCGGGACAGGGGTGGCGGCTACACCTTC | CASRNRDRGGGYTF
TRBJ2-7 | TRBV2 | - | - | TGTGCCAGCAGACAACCAGGACAGTTTTCCTACGAGCAGTACTTC | CASRQPGQFSYEQYF
TRBJ2-1 | TRBV2 | - | - | TGTGCCAGCTCTTTGGTCCTAACGTCGAAGGAGCAGTTCTTC | CASSLVLTSKEQFF
TRBJ1-2 | TRBV6-5 | - | - | TGTGCCAGCAGCCCAAGGACGGGCTATGGCTACACCTTC | CASSPRTGYGYTF
TRBJ1-4 | TRBV5-1 | - | - | TGCGCCAGCAGCCTCGGGGGGCCAAATGAAAAACTGTTTTTT | CASSLGGPNEKLFF
TRBJ1-2 | TRBV12-3/TRBV12-4 | - | - | TGTGCCAGCAGTTTAGTTAGGGGGAGATTATCCTTC | CASSLVRGRLSF
TRBJ1-6 | TRBV5-1 | TRBD1 | once | TGCGCCAGCAGCCGTGGGACAGATTCTTATAATTCACCCCTCCACTTT | CASSRGTDSYNSPLHF
TRBJ1-5 | TRBV7-2 | - | - | TGTGCCAGCAGCTTGGTTTTCGGGGACTATAGCAATCAGCCCCAGCATTTT | CASSLVFGDYSNQPQHF
TRBJ1-5 | TRBV4-2 | - | - | TGTGCCAGCAGCCAAGATACAGGGAGGGATCAGCCCCAGCATTTT | CASSQDTGRDQPQHF
TRBJ2-1 | TRBV2 | - | - | TGTGCCAGCAGTGCGGACAATGAGCAGTTCTTC | CASSADNEQFF
TRBJ2-1 | TRBV5-1 | - | - | TGCGCCAGCAGCTCGGACAGCTTTTACAATGAGCAGTTCTTC | CASSSDSFYNEQFF
TRBJ2-3 | TRBV4-1 | - | - | TGCGCCAGCAGCTCCTTGCCCCAATCTATCACAGATACGCAGTATTTT | CASSSLPQSITDTQYF
TRBJ1-4 | TRBV6-2/TRBV6-3 | - | - | TGTGCCAGCAGTTACGCGGTTAAAGATGGTGAAAAACTGTTTTTT | CASSYAVKDGEKLFF
TRBJ2-3 | TRBV3-1/TRBV3-2 | - | - | TGTGCCAGCAGCCTCCGAGGGGCCTCGGGCACAGATACGCAGTATTTT | CASSLRGASGTDTQYF
TRBJ1-2 | TRBV10-3 | TRBD1 | - | TGTGCCACAACGATTAAAAACAGGGGGAAGGGCTACACCTTC | CATTIKNRGKGYTF
TRBJ2-5 | TRBV7-9 | - | - | TGTGCCAGCAGCTTAATGACTACGAAAGAGACCCAGTACTTC | CASSLMTTKETQYF
TRBJ1-5 | TRBV21-1 | - | - | TGTGCCAGCCTTTTCGGCCGGGAGGGGCGAAGTCAGCCCCAGCATTTT | CASLFGREGRSQPQHF
TRBJ1-4 | TRBV7-9 | TRBD1 | - | TGTGCCAGCAGCCAAGGACAGGGCTATGAAAAACTGTTTTTT | CASSQGQGYEKLFF
TRBJ2-2 | TRBV25-1 | - | - | TGTGCCAGCAGTGATTGGGAACAGGCCACCGGGGAGCTGTTTTTT | CASSDWEQATGELFF
TRBJ2-1 | TRBV5-1 | - | - | TGCGCCAGCAGCCAAAGGTACACCGACTACAATGAGCAGTTCTTC | CASSQRYTDYNEQFF
TRBJ2-7 | TRBV12-3/TRBV12-4 | - | - | TGTGCCAGCAGTTTATGGTCCTACGAGCAGTACTTC | CASSLWSYEQYF
TRBJ2-3 | TRBV15 | TRBD1 | - | TGTGCCACCAGGTTACAGGGGGCGCGAGATACGCAGTATTTT | CATRLQGARDTQYF
TRBJ2-2 | TRBV7-2 | - | - | TGTGCCAGCAGCTTAGCTGCAGGATCTAACACCGGGGAGCTGTTTTTT | CASSLAAGSNTGELFF
TRBJ1-1 | TRBV19 | TRBD1 | - | TGTGCCAGTAGTCGGGACAGGGTTGCCACTGAAGCTTTCTTT | CASSRDRVATEAFF
TRBJ2-3 | TRBV7-2 | - | once | TGTGCCAGCAGCCCCGGACTCAGCACAGATACGCAGTATTTT | CASSPGLSTDTQYF
TRBJ2-2 | TRBV7-2 | - | - | TGTGCCAGCAGCTTTGGACTGGACACCGGGGAGCTGTTTTTT | CASSFGLDTGELFF
TRBJ2-7 | TRBV4-1 | - | - | TGCGCCAGCAGCCAAGATGGCCAGGGGTCCTACGAGCAGTACTTC | CASSQDGQGSYEQYF
TRBJ2-3 | TRBV4-2 | - | - | TGTGCCAGCAGCCAAACCACAGCCCCCAGAGATACGCAGTATTTT | CASSQTTAPRDTQYF
TRBJ1-1 | TRBV28 | TRBD1 | once | TGTGCCAGCAGTTCCCTCGCAGGGGGCCTTGGCACTGAAGCTTTCTTT | CASSSLAGGLGTEAFF
TRBJ1-5 | TRBV19 | - | - | TGTGCCAGTAGTATAGAAATCGCCTTTAGCAATCAGCCCCAGCATTTT | CASSIEIAFSNQPQHF
TRBJ1-6 | TRBV6-6 | - | - | TGTGCCAGCAGTCGCCCAAAGGACATCCACGGCTCCTATAATTCACCCCTCCACTTT | CASSRPKDIHGSYNSPLHF
TRBJ2-1 | TRBV11-3 | - | few | TGTGCCAGCAGCTTAGCCCAGGGAACCTACAATGAGCAGTTCTTC | CASSLAQGTYNEQFF
TRBJ1-3 | TRBV5-1 | TRBD1 | - | TGCGCCAGCAGCTTGACAGGGGACGGAAACACCATATATTTT | CASSLTGDGNTIYF
TRBJ1-3 | TRBV19 | - | - | TGTGCCAGTGGTTCGAAGGGGTTTGGAAACACCATATATTTT | CASGSKGFGNTIYF
TRBJ1-1 | TRBV7-9 | - | - | TGTGCCAGCAGCTTAGCAGAGACGGCGAACACTGAAGCTTTCTTT | CASSLAETANTEAFF
TRBJ2-1 | TRBV30 | - | - | TGTGCCTGGGACTCCCTCGGTGGGTTGTACAATGAGCAGTTCTTC | CAWDSLGGLYNEQFF
TRBJ1-1 | TRBV10-2 | TRBD1 | - | TGCGCCAGCACTAAGGGACGGCAGGGGGGGACTGAAGCTTTCTTT | CASTKGRQGGTEAFF
TRBJ1-4 | TRBV2 | - | - | TGTGCCAGCAGTCCCAGTGTACTAGCAACTAATGAAAAACTGTTTTTT | CASSPSVLATNEKLFF
TRBJ2-1 | TRBV6-5 | TRBD2 | - | TGTGCCAGCAGTTACCGGTCTAGCGGGGGGTATGAGCAGTTCTTC | CASSYRSSGGYEQFF
TRBJ2-7 | TRBV5-4 | - | - | TGTGCCAGCAGCATCGACAGTTCCGAGCAGTACTTC | CASSIDSSEQYF
TRBJ2-1 | TRBV28 | - | - | TGTGCCAGCAGCGAACAGGGTCGCTATGCCTACAATGAGCAGTTCTTC | CASSEQGRYAYNEQFF
TRBJ1-4 | TRBV7-9 | - | - | TGTGCCAGCAGCTTAGTTCAGGGGCGGGGTGAAAAACTGTTTTTT | CASSLVQGRGEKLFF